The T cell receptor (beta chain) described here comes from a study of blood T cell repertoires in COVID-19. The CDR3 runs to 13 residues. V lost 5 bases to trimming and J lost 6 bases, with 13 bases between them. Looked up from germline, CDR1 is MNHNY and CDR2 is SVGAGI (reference sequence). Measured with immunoSEQ multiplex PCR; TCRdb has only the in-frame clones, and not every one. This sample has approximately 200,000 clones, with less than 85% found just once. V is TRBV6-6 and J is TRBJ1-1; D remains unclear. The receptor was derived from a woman in her fifties or sixties with acute or convalescent COVID-19. Sequencing input: peripheral blood. The DNA for the CDR3 is TGTGCCAGCAGTCCTAGCCCGCGCTCTGAAGCTTTCTTT. This encodes CASSPSPRSEAFF.